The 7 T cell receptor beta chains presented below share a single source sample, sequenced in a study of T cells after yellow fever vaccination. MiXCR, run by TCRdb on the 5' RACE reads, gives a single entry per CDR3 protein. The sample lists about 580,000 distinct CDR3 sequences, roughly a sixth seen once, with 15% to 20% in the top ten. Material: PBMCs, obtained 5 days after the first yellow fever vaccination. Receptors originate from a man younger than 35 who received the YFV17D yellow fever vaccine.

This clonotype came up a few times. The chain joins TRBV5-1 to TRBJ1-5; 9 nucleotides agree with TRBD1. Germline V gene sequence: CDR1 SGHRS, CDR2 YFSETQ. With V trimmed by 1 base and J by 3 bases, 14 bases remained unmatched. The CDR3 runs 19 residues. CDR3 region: CASSLYRDRAFGNNQPQHF. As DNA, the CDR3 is TGCGCCAGCAGCTTGTATCGGGACAGGGCTTTCGGGAACAATCAGCCCCAGCATTTT.

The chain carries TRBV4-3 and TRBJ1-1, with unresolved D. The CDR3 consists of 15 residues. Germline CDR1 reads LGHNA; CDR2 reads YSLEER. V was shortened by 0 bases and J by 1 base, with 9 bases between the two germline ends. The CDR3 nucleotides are TGCGCCAGCAGCCAAGATTGGGTTTGGAACACTGAAGCTTTCTTT. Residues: CASSQDWVWNTEAFF.

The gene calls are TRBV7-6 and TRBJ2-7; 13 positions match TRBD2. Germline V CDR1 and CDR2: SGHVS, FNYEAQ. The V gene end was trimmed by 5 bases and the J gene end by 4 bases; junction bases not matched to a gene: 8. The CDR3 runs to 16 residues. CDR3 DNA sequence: TGTGCCAGCAGCGCGAATCCGGGACTAGCGGGGTACGAGCAGTACTTC. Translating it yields CASSANPGLAGYEQYF.

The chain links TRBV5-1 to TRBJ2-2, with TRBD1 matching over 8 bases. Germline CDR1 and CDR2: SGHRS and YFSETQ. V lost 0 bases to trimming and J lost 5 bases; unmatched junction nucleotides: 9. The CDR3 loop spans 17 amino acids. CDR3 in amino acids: CASSLDGQGTATGELFF. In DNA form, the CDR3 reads TGCGCCAGCAGCTTGGATGGACAGGGTACCGCTACCGGGGAGCTGTTTTTT.

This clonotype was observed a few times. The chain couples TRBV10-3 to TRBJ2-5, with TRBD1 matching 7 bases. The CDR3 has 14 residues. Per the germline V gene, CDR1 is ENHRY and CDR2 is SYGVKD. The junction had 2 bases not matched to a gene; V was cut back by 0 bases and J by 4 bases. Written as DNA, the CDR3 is TGTGCCATCAGTGAGTCAACAGGGGTAGAGACCCAGTACTTC. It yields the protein CAISESTGVETQYF.

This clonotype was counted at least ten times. CDR3: CSARGREGPGKPQHF. In DNA, the CDR3 is TGCAGTGCTAGGGGACGGGAGGGGCCGGGAAAACCCCAGCATTTT. The genes are TRBV20-1 and TRBJ1-5, with TRBD1 as a possible D gene (5 bases). V dropped 3 bases and J dropped 10 bases, with 22 bases sitting between them. The germline V gene encodes CDR1 DFQATT and CDR2 SNEGSKA (reference sequence). CDR3 length: 15 residues.

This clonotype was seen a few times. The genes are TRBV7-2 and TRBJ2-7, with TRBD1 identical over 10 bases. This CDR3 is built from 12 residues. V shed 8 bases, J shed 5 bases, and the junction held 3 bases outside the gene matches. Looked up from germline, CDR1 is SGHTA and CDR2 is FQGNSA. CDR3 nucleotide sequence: TGTGCCAGCTCGACAGGGGGCGACGAGCAGTACGTC. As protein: CASSTGGDEQYV.